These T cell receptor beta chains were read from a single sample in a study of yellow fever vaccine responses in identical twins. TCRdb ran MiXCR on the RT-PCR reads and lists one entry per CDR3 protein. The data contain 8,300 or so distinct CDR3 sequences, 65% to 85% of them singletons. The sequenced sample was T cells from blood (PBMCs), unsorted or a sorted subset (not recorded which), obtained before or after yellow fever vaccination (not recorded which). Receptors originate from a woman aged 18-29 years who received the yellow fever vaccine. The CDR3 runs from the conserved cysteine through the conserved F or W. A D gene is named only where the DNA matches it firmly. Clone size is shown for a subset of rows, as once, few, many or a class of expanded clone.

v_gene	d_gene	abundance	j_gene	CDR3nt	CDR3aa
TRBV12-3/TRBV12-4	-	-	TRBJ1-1	TGTGCCAGCACGGGGCTGGGTGAAGCTTTCTTT	CASTGLGEAFF
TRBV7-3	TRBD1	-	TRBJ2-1	TGTGCCAGCAGCTCGGGACAGGGGTCCTACAATGAGCAGTTCTTC	CASSSGQGSYNEQFF
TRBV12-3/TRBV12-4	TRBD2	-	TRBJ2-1	TGTGCCAGCAGTTTAACTAGCGGGGGGGCCGGTGAGCAGTTCTTC	CASSLTSGGAGEQFF
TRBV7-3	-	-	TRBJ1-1	TGTGCCAGCAGCTTAGTCCCACAGGGAGCCAACACTGAAGCTTTCTTT	CASSLVPQGANTEAFF
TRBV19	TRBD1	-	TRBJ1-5	TGTGCCAGTAGTACTCCCCGGATTCGACAGGGATCGGATCAGCCCCAGCATTTT	CASSTPRIRQGSDQPQHF
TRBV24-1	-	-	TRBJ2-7	TGTGCCACCAGTGATATCCACGGCGGCGAGCAGTACTTC	CATSDIHGGEQYF
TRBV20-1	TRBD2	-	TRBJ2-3	TGCAGTGCTAGCCGGGGGGGCACAGATACGCAGTATTTT	CSASRGGTDTQYF
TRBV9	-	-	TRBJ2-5	TGTGCCAGCAGCAAACCCGACCTGTTAGAGACCCAGTACTTC	CASSKPDLLETQYF
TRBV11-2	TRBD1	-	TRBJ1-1	TGTGCCAGCAGCGCAGGGGGCAGGGAAGCTTTCTTT	CASSAGGREAFF
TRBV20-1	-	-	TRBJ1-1	TGCAGTGCTAGAGAAGCAGGCCCAAGGAACACTGAAGCTTTCTTT	CSAREAGPRNTEAFF
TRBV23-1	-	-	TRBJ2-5	TGCGCCACCGTCAAGGTGTCCCAGTACTTC	CATVKVSQYF
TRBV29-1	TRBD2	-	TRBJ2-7	TGCAGCGTCGGGACTAGACAGGCTTTCGAGCAGTACTTC	CSVGTRQAFEQYF
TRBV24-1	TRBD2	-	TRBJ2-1	TGTGCCACCAGTCCAGGGACTAGCGGGAGGTTCGACAATGAGCAGTTCTTC	CATSPGTSGRFDNEQFF
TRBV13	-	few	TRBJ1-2	TGTGCCAGCACCCTGGACAACTCATCCTATGGCTACACCTTC	CASTLDNSSYGYTF
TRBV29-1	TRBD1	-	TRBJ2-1	TGCAGCGACCCCCCAAACTTGGACAGGGAGGCCATCGATGAGCAGTTCTTC	CSDPPNLDREAIDEQFF
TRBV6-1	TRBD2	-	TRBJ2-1	TGTGCCAGCAGTACACTAGCGACCTACTCCTACAATGAGCAGTTCTTC	CASSTLATYSYNEQFF
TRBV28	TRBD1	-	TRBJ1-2	TGTGCCAGCAGGACAGGGGAATACTATGGCTACACCTTC	CASRTGEYYGYTF
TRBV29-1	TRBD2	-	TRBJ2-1	TGCAGCGTTCCGGCGGGAGGGTACAATGAGCAGTTCTTC	CSVPAGGYNEQFF